The 8 T cell receptor beta chains in this list originate from one sample, sequenced in a study of early T cells in non-severe SARS-CoV-2 infection. TCRdb used MiXCR to reprocess the 5' RACE reads, holding one entry per CDR3 protein. This sample has around 66,000 distinct CDR3 sequences, with about 13% found just once. Specimen: whole blood. Receptor source: an adult who was a healthcare worker with PCR-confirmed SARS-CoV-2 infection or an uninfected control (not recorded which).

The CDR3 loop is CSVVGQGVLTFF. The CDR3 DNA reads TGCAGCGTTGTGGGGCAGGGGGTTTTAACTTTCTTT. The chain joins TRBV29-1 to TRBJ1-1; 7 bases fit TRBD1. This CDR3 spans 12 amino acids. Germline CDR1 and CDR2: SQVTM and ANQGSEA. J lost 12 bases, V lost 4 bases, and 11 bases had no gene match.

This clonotype was counted ten times or more. The chain is built from TRBV7-2 and TRBJ2-5; 9 bases map to TRBD1. From germline, CDR1 is SGHTA and CDR2 FQGNSA. The CDR3 is made up of 15 amino acids. Unmatched junction bases numbered 5, after V lost 1 base and J lost 5 bases. The CDR3 sequence is CASSLGDREGETQYF. CDR3 DNA: TGTGCCAGCAGCTTAGGGGACAGGGAAGGGGAGACCCAGTACTTC.

DNA of the CDR3: TGTGCCAGCAGCTTACGCAGGGGTGATGGCTACACCTTC. As protein: CASSLRRGDGYTF. The V gene is TRBV7-6, the J gene TRBJ1-2; possibly TRBD1 for D (6 bases). The germline V and J ends were trimmed by 2 bases and 6 bases, with 10 bases remaining between them. The CDR3 spans 13 residues. Germline loops: CDR1 SGHVS, CDR2 FNYEAQ.

The sample holds many counts of this clonotype. The chain links TRBV29-1 to TRBJ2-7, with D perhaps TRBD1 or TRBD2 (7 bases each). V lost 7 bases and J 6 bases, leaving 19 bases between the germline ends. This CDR3 comprises 13 residues. In germline, CDR1 is SQVTM, CDR2 ANQGSEA. CDR3 loop: CSGRGTITSEQYF. The CDR3 DNA reads TGCAGCGGCAGGGGGACTATAACGTCCGAGCAGTACTTC.

This clonotype was recorded once. The gene calls are TRBV29-1 and TRBJ2-1; perhaps TRBD2 as D (5 bases). Germline CDR1 and CDR2: SQVTM and ANQGSEA. This CDR3 region has 14 residues. Trimming pared 8 bases from V and 5 bases from J, leaving 19 bases between. CDR3 sequence reads: CSSDSGGPNNEQFF. CDR3 sequence (DNA): TGCAGCTCCGACTCCGGAGGACCCAACAATGAGCAGTTCTTC.

The chain combines TRBV28 with TRBJ2-1, with 7 bases aligning to TRBD1. Germline CDR1 and CDR2: MDHEN and SYDVKM. V dropped 11 bases and J dropped 4; count of bases not matched to a gene: 8. This CDR3 has 13 residues. The CDR3 sequence is CACSGQLYNEQFF. The CDR3 nucleotides are TGTGCCTGTTCGGGACAGCTTTACAATGAGCAGTTCTTC.

This clonotype appeared many times. This rearrangement joins TRBV29-1 to TRBJ1-1; TRBD1 matches 8 bases. Unmatched junction bases numbered 9, after V lost 6 bases and J lost 6 bases. In germline, CDR1 is SQVTM, CDR2 ANQGSEA. The CDR3 sequence is 13 residues long. CDR3 DNA: TGCAGCGTCACCAGACAGGGGACCCCTGAAGCTTTCTTT. It specifies CSVTRQGTPEAFF.

This clonotype was observed at least ten times. The rearrangement joins TRBV5-6 to TRBJ2-5, with D maybe TRBD2 (5 bases). Germline assignment: CDR1 SGHDT and CDR2 YYEEEE. V lost 3 bases and J 5 bases, leaving 20 bases between the germline ends. There are 16 residues in the CDR3. This CDR3 reads CASSSPPGVFQETQYF. CDR3 in DNA: TGTGCCAGCAGCTCACCTCCCGGGGTTTTTCAGGAGACCCAGTACTTC.